This TCR beta chain is from a study of vaccination effects on CD4 cells after COVID-19. The CDR3 extends over 13 amino acids. In germline, CDR1 is SNHLY, CDR2 FYNNEI. Trimming took 4 bases from V and 4 from J, leaving 8 bases between them. To note about this clone: Its antigen is not identified.

Measured with immunoSEQ multiplex PCR; TCRdb has only the in-frame clones, and not every one. The table includes roughly 59,000 clones, just under 80% detected once. With the ViraFEST assay, the study expanded antigen-specific CD4+ T cells using viral peptide pools, then sequenced them. The culture ran for 10 days before CD4+ T cells were isolated. Either the mRNA-1273 or the BNT162b2 vaccine was given to participants as two doses. The sequence derives from a human donor who received a COVID-19 vaccine. V is TRBV2 and J is TRBJ1-5; D is undetermined. The sample in question was CD4+ T cells from PBMCs cultured with HCoV-OC43 spike peptides, obtained after COVID-19 vaccination. Subset meaning: HCoV-OC43 spike overlapping peptide pool stimulation. The CDR3 sequence: CASSVVGNQPQHF. In DNA, the CDR3 is TGTGCCAGCAGTGTCGTCGGGAATCAGCCCCAGCATTTT. The full variable domain, completed using reference TRBV2 and TRBJ1-5, is EPEVTQTPSHQVTQMGQEVILRCVPISNHLYFYWYRQILGQKVEFLVSFYNNEISEKSEIFDDQFSVERPDGSNFTLKIRSTKLEDSAMYFCASSVVGNQPQHFGDGTRLSIL.